This T cell receptor (beta chain) was recorded in a study of blood T cells in healthy people across ages. Study-level points and caveats: Long-lived donors had more naive CD4+ cells and higher diversity than aged donors.

A note on this clonotype: The antigen is not known.

The CDR3 has 17 amino acids. CDR1 and CDR2 from the germline V gene are SGHDN and FVKESK. V was trimmed by 3 bases and J by 3 bases, leaving 20 bases between them. Then a second PCR, running roughly 6 to 11 cycles, was carried out with a sample-barcoded 5' primer and a J-beta primer mix. MiXCR, run by TCRdb on the 5' RACE reads, gives a single entry per CDR3 protein. This sample has about 1.1 million distinct CDR3 sequences, with under 40% found just once. Sample donors were healthy Caucasian individuals that came from Russia, aged about 6 to 95. A minimum of 7 million PBMCs was isolated per sample. The chain couples TRBV14 to TRBJ1-1; a possible D gene is TRBD1 (5 bases). The sample was blood. The TCR was taken from a man in his late teens or twenties in good health. The DNA of the CDR3 is TGTGCCAGCAGCCACTATTCGGCCACAGGCCCTGACACTGAAGCTTTCTTT. Its protein is CASSHYSATGPDTEAFF.